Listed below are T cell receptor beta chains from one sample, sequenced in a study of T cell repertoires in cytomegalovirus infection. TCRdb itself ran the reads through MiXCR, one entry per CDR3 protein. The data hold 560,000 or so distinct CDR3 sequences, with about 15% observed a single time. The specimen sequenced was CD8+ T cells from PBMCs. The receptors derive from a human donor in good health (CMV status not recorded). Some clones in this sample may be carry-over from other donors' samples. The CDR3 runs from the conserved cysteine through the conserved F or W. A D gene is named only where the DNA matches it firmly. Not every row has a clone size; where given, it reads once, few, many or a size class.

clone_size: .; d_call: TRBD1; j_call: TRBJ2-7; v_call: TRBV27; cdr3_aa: CASSLGQQLYEQYF
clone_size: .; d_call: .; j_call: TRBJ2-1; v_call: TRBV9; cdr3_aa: CASSVTRTINDEQFF
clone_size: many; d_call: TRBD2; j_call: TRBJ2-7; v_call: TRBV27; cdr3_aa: CASSLQSSGGYSYEQYF
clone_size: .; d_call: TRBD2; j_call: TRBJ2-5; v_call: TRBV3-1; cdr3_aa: CASSLGERGRETQYF
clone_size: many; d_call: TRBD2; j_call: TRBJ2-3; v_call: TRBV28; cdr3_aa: CASSLAGGTFLPDTQYF
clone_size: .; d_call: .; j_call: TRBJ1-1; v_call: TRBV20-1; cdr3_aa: CSARWTPNTEAFF
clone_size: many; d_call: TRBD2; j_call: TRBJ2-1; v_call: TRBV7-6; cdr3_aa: CASSLGGGGEQFF
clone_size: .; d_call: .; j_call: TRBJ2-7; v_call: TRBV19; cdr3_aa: CASSALRGANSYEQYF
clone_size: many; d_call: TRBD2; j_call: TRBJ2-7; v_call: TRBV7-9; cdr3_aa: CASSWTSGEEQYF
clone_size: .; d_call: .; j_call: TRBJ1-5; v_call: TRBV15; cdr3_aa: CATSSRAEDNQPQHF
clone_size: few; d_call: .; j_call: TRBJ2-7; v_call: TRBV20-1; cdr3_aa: CSAGSQGRSGYEQYF
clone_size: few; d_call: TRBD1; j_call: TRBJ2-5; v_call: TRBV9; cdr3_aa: CASSGDRTGVSGTQYF
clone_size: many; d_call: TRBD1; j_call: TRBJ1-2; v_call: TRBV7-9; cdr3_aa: CASSITGASNYGYTF
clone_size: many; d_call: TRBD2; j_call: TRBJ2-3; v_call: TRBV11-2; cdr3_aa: CASSLDSGRETQYF
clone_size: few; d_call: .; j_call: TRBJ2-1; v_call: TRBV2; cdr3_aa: CASSEALGAEQFF
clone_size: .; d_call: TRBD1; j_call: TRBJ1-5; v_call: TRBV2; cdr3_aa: CASSEDRPQWPQHF
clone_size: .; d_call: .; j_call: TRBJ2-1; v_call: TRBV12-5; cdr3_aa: CASGPPGGWGNEQFF
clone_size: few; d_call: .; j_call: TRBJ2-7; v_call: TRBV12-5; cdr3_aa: CASAQGRGPKPDEQYF
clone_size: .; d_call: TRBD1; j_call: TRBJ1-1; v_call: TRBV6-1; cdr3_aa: CATSEGDRGGTEAFF
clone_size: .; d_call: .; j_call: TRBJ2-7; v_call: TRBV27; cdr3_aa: CASSTAGEQYF
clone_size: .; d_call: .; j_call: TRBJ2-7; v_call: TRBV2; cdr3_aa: CASRSGQGVDEQYF
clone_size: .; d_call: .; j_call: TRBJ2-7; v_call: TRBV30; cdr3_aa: CAWSVQGGLYEQYF
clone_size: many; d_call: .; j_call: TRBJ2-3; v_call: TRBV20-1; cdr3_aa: CSARGQTPTDTQYF
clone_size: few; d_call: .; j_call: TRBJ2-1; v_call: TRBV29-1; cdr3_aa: CSGESADSYNEQFF
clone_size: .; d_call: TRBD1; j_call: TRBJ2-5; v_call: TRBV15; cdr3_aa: CATSPRQGGGQETQYF
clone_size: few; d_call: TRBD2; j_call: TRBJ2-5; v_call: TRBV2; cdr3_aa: CASSDLTGTSGYQETQYF
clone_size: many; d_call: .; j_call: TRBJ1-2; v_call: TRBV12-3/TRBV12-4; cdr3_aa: CASSFTEQYGYTF
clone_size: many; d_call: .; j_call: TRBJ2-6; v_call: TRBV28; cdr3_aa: CASSSGASALSGANVLTF
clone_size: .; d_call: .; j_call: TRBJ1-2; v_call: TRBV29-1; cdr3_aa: CSVEDRLQGGYTF
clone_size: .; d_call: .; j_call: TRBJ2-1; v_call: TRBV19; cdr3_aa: CASRSATLNEQFF
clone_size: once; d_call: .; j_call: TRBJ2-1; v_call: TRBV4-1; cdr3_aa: CASSQPTGIEQFF
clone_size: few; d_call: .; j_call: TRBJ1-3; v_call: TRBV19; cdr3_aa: CASRAFRGEAGNTIYF
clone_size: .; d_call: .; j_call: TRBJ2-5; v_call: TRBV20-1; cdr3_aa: CSARDTGQPQETQYF
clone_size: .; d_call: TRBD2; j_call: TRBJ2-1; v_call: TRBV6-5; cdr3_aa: CASNEGLAGNNEQFF
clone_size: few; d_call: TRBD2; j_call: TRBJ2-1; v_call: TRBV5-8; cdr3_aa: CASSPTSGRRDEQFF
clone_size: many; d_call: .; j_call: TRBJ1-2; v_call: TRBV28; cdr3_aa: CASSFNRLVGESVYGYTF
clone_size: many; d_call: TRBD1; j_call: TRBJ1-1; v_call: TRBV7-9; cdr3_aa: CASMGRTGGHTEAFF
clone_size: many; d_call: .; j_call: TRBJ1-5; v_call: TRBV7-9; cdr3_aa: CASSLARGNQPQHF
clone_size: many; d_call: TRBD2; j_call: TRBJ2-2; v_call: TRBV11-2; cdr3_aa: CASTGLAGGPGGELFF
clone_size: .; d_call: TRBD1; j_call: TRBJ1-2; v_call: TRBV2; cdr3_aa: CASRTGQGARRGYTF
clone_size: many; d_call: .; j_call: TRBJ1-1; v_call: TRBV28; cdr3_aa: CASSSRMNTEAFF
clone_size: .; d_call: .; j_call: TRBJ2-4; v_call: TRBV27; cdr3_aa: CASSYATKNIQYF
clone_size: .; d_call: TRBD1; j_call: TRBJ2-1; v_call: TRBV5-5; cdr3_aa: CASSWRDRQYNEQFF
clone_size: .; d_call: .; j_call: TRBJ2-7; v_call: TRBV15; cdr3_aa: CATSRDRAHLEQYF
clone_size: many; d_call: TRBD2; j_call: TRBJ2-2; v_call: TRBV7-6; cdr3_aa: CASSLKLSGKTPGELFF
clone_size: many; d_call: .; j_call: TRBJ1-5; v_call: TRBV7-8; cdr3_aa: CASSFGFPQPQHF
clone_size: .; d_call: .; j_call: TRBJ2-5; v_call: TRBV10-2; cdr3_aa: CASSRGGETQYF
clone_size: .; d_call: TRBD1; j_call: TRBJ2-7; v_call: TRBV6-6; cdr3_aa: CASSYRDRGSQQYF
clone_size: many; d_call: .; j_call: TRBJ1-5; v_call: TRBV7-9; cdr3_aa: CASSSTESNQPQHF
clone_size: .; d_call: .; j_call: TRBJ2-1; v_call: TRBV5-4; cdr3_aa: CASSLEQGGYNEQFF
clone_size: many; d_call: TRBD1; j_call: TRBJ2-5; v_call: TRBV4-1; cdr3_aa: CASSQDRGLETQYF
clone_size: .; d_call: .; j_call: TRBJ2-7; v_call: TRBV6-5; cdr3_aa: CASSYSPRGEQYF
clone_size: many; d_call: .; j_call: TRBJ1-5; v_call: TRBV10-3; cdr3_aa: CAISEGGVNQPQHF
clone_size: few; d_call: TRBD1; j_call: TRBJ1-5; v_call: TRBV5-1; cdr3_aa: CASSPGTDNYSNQPQHF
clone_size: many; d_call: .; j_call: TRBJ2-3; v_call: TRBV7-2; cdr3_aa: CASSLNAGRAPSTDTQYF
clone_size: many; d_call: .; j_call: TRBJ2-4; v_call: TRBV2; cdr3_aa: CALLAKNIQYF
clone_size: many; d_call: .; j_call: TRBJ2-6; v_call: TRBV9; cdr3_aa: CASGSGANVLTF
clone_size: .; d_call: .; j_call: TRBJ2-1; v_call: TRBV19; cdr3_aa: CASSMAGITYNEQFF